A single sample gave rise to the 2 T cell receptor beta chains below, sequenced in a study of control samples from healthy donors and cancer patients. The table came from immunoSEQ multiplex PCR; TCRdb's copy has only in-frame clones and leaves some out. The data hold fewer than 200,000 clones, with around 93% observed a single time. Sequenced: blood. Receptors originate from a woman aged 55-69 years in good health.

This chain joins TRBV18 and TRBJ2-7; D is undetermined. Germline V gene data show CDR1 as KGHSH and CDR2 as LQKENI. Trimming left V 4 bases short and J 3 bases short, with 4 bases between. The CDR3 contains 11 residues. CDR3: CASSRDYEQYF. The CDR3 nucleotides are TGTGCCAGCTCACGCGACTACGAGCAGTACTTC.

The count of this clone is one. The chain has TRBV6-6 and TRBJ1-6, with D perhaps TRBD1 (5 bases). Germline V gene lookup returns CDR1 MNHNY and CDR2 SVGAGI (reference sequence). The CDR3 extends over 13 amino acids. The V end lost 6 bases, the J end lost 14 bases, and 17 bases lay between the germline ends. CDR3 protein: CASRPGFRSALHF. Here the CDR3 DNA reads TGTGCCAGCAGACCAGGGTTTCGGTCAGCCCTCCACTTT.